These T cell receptor beta chains were read from a single sample in a study of shared clonotypes between healthy human individuals. TCRdb's table, derived via immunoSEQ multiplex PCR, lists solely in-frame clones and lacks some. The sample shows approximately 2.5 million clones, approximately 90% of them seen only once. Sequenced input: naive CD4+ T cells sorted from blood. The source of these receptors is a man aged 18 to 30 in good health. Each CDR3 is given with its conserved first and last residue. A D gene is named only where the DNA matches it firmly. Not every row has a clone size; where given, it reads once, few, many or a size class.

j_call v_call clone_size d_call cdr3_aa cdr3_nt
TRBJ1-1 TRBV30 . . CAWSVQVGGEAFF TGTGCCTGGAGTGTCCAGGTTGGGGGTGAAGCTTTCTTT
TRBJ1-2 TRBV6-5 . . CASSLEGMRGYTF TGTGCCAGCAGCCTGGAGGGAATGCGTGGCTACACCTTC
TRBJ1-4 TRBV6-6 once . CASSGRDNEKLFF TGTGCCAGCTCCGGCAGGGATAATGAAAAACTGTTTTTT
TRBJ1-1 TRBV19 . TRBD1 CASSPWDRENTEAFF TGTGCCAGTAGCCCATGGGACAGGGAGAACACTGAAGCTTTCTTT
TRBJ2-2 TRBV9 once TRBD1 CASSVGTGGPGELFF TGTGCCAGCAGCGTTGGGACAGGGGGCCCCGGGGAGCTGTTTTTT
TRBJ2-5 TRBV18 once . CASSPSHQETQYF TGTGCCAGCTCACCCTCTCACCAAGAGACCCAGTACTTC
TRBJ1-4 TRBV5-4 once . CASSTGIPNEKLFF TGTGCCAGCAGCACCGGGATACCAAATGAAAAACTGTTTTTT
TRBJ1-1 TRBV21-1 . . CASSKRDLNTEAFF TGTGCCAGCAGCAAACGGGACCTGAACACTGAAGCTTTCTTT
TRBJ2-5 TRBV5-1 . TRBD1 CASSRDRAEETQYF TGCGCCAGCAGCCGGGACAGGGCTGAAGAGACCCAGTACTTC
TRBJ2-7 TRBV27 once . CASRDGLKNYEQYF TGTGCCAGCAGGGACGGTTTAAAGAACTACGAGCAGTACTTC
TRBJ2-2 TRBV5-4 . TRBD1 CASSLAGQGLTGELFF TGTGCCAGCAGCTTGGCGGGACAGGGGCTAACCGGGGAGCTGTTTTTT
TRBJ2-7 TRBV18 . TRBD2 CASSPNLAGGTHEQYF TGTGCCAGCTCACCAAATCTAGCGGGAGGAACCCACGAGCAGTACTTC
TRBJ1-2 TRBV6-5 . . CASSYLQGKRGYTF TGTGCCAGCAGTTACTTACAGGGTAAAAGAGGCTACACCTTC
TRBJ2-3 TRBV2 . TRBD2 CASSGLAGGHGDTQYF TGTGCCAGCAGTGGACTAGCGGGGGGGCATGGAGATACGCAGTATTTT
TRBJ2-7 TRBV5-1 . TRBD2 CASSLTVAGVNEQYF TGCGCCAGCAGCTTGACAGTAGCGGGAGTCAACGAGCAGTACTTC
TRBJ2-5 TRBV5-1 once TRBD1 CASSSGTGALGETQYF TGCGCCAGCAGTTCCGGGACAGGGGCTTTGGGAGAGACCCAGTACTTC
TRBJ2-1 TRBV5-6 . . CASSPDQLFSYNEQFF TGTGCCAGCAGTCCCGATCAGTTGTTCTCCTACAATGAGCAGTTCTTC
TRBJ1-6 TRBV2 few TRBD1 CASNLQGAGSPLHF TGTGCCAGCAACCTACAGGGGGCGGGTTCACCCCTCCACTTT
TRBJ1-5 TRBV6-1 . . CASPSDGGAQHF TGTGCCAGCCCTTCGGACGGGGGGGCCCAGCATTTT
TRBJ2-1 TRBV2 . . CASSEGVLVNNEQFF TGTGCCAGCAGTGAAGGGGTCCTTGTGAACAATGAGCAGTTCTTC
TRBJ2-7 TRBV5-4 . TRBD1 CASSFGRGQVYEQYF TGTGCCAGCAGTTTTGGCAGGGGGCAGGTCTACGAGCAGTACTTC
TRBJ1-2 TRBV28 . . CASSLPQGTASNYGYTF TGTGCCAGCAGTTTACCGCAGGGGACCGCCTCTAACTATGGCTACACCTTC
TRBJ1-5 TRBV2 . TRBD1 CASIRDRGGNQPQHF TGTGCCAGCATCCGGGACAGGGGTGGAAATCAGCCCCAGCATTTT
TRBJ2-7 TRBV10-3 . . CAISVQPTYEQYF TGTGCCATCAGTGTCCAACCGACCTACGAGCAGTACTTC
TRBJ1-2 TRBV6-6 . TRBD1 CASSDSDRHYGYTF TGTGCCAGCAGTGACTCGGACAGGCACTATGGCTACACCTTC
TRBJ2-5 TRBV10-3 . . CAISEVEEYEETQYF TGTGCCATCAGTGAAGTGGAGGAGTACGAAGAGACCCAGTACTTC
TRBJ2-7 TRBV5-4 . TRBD2 CASSREVVAATYEQYF TGTGCCAGCAGCCGGGAGGTCGTAGCGGCTACCTACGAGCAGTACTTC
TRBJ1-6 TRBV30 . . CAWSNSNSPLHF TGTGCCTGGAGTAACAGTAATTCACCCCTCCACTTT
TRBJ1-4 TRBV5-4 once TRBD1 CASSIQGYEKLFF TGTGCCAGCAGCATACAGGGGTATGAAAAACTGTTTTTT
TRBJ2-7 TRBV11-2 . TRBD2 CASSRPEGRDEQYF TGTGCCAGCAGCCGACCTGAGGGGAGGGACGAGCAGTACTTC